Included here is one T cell receptor beta chain sequence, with context. The target antigen is unknown. PCR involved 60 Vbeta and 13 Jbeta primers. Here immunoSEQ multiplex PCR was the method, and the copy in TCRdb shows in-frame clones only, minus some. The sample records approximately 180,000 clones, almost 85% being singletons. This entry belongs to a study of cytomegalovirus exposure and HLA in healthy donors. The length of the CDR3 is 13 residues. Germline values: CDR1 SQVTM, CDR2 ANQGSEA. V lost 4 bases and J lost 3, with 11 bases in between. Overall study findings and caveats: By a later analysis, the bulk of CMV-associated TCR beta chains appeared HLA-restricted. At a 0.05 false discovery rate, a later analysis found roughly 17,000 TCR beta sequences to be associated with HLA alleles.

The sample was PBMCs. The receptor's source is a girl aged 5-17 years in good health and CMV-seropositive. The chain has TRBV29-1 and TRBJ2-3, with a tentative D call TRBD2 (5 bases). The CDR3 DNA is TGCAGCGTTGCTAGCCGCACGACAGATACGCAGTATTTT. Residues: CSVASRTTDTQYF.